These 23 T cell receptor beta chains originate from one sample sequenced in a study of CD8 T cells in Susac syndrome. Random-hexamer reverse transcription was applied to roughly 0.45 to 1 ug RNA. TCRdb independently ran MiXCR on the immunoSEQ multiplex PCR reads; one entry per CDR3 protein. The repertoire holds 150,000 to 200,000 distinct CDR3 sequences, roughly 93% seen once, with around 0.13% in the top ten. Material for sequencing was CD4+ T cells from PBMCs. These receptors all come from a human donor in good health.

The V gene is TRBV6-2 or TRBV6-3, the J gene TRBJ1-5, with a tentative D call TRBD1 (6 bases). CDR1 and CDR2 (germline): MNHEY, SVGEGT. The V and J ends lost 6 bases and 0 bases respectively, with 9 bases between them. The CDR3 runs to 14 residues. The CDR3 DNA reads TGTGCCAGCAGGCAGGGGTATAGCAATCAGCCCCAGCATTTT. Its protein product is CASRQGYSNQPQHF.

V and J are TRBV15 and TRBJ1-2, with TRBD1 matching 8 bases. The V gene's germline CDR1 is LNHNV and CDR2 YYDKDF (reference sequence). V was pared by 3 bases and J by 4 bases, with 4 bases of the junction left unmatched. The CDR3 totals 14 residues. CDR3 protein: CATSRETGGYGYTF. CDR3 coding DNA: TGTGCCACCAGCAGGGAAACAGGGGGCTATGGCTACACCTTC.

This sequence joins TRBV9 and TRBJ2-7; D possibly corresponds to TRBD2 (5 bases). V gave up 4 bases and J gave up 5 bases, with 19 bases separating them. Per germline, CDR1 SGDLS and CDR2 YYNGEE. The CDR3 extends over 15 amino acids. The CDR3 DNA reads TGTGCCAGCAGCCCCTCTTCGCGGGTCACCGACGAGCAGTACTTC. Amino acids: CASSPSSRVTDEQYF. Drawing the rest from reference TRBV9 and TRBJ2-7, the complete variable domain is DSGVTQTPKHLITATGQRVTLRCSPRSGDLSVYWYQQSLDQGLQFLIQYYNGEERAKGNILERFSAQQFPDLHSELNLSSLELGDSALYFCASSPSSRVTDEQYFGPGTRLTVT.

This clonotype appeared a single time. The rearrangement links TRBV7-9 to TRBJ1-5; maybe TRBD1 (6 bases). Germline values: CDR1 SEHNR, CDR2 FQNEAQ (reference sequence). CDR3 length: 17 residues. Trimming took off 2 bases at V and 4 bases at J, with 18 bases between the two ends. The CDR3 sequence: CASSLQSRGSRNQPQHF. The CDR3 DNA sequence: TGTGCCAGCAGCTTACAGTCCAGGGGTTCAAGGAATCAGCCCCAGCATTTT. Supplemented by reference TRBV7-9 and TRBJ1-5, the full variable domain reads DTGVSQNPRHKITKRGQNVTFRCDPISEHNRLYWYRQTLGQGPEFLTYFQNEAQLEKSRLLSDRFSAERPKGSFSTLEIQRTEQGDSAMYLCASSLQSRGSRNQPQHFGDGTRLSIL.

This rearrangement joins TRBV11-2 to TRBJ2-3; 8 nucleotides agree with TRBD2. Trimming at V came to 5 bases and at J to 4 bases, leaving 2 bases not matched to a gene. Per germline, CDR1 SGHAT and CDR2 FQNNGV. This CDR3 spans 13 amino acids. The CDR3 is CASSATSADTQYF. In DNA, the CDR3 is TGTGCCAGCAGCGCGACTAGCGCAGATACGCAGTATTTT.

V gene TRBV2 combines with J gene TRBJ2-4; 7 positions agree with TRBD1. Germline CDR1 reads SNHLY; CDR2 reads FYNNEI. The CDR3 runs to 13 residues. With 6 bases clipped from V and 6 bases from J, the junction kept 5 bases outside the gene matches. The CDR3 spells CASSLGQPNIQYF. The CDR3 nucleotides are TGTGCCAGCAGCCTGGGACAGCCAAACATTCAGTACTTC.

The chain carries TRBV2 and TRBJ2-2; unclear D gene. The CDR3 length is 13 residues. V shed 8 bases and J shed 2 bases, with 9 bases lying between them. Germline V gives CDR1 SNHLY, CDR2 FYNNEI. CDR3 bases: TGTGCCAGCGGGTTCACCAACACCGGGGAGCTGTTTTTT. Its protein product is CASGFTNTGELFF.

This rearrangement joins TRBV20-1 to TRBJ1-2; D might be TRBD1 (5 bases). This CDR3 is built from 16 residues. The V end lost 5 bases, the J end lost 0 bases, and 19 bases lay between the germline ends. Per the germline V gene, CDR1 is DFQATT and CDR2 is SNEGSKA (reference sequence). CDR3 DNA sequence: TGCAGTGCTGCGGGGACCGGGGCGGGAGCTAACTATGGCTACACCTTC. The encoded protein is CSAAGTGAGANYGYTF.

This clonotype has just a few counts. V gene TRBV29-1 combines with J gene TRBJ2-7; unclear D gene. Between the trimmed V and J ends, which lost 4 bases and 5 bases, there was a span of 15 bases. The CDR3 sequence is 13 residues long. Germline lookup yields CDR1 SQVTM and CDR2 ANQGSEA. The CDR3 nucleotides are TGCAGCGTTGCCTTTCCCTTTAAGGACGAGCAGTACTTC. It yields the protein CSVAFPFKDEQYF.

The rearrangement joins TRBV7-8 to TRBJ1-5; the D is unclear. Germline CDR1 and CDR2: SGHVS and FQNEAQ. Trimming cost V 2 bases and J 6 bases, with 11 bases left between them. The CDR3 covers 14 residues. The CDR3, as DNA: TGTGCCAGCAGCTTAAGCCGGGAAGGTCAGCCCCAGCATTTT. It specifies CASSLSREGQPQHF.

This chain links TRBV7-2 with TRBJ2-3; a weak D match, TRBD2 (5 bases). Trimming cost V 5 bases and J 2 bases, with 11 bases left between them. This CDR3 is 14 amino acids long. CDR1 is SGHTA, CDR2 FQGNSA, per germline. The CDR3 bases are TGTGCCAGCAGCGCCGGACTTGTCACAGATACGCAGTATTTT. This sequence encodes CASSAGLVTDTQYF.

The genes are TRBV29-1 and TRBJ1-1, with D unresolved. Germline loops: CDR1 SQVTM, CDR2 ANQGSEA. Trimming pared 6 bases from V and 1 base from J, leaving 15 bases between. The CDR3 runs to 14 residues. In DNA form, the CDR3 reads TGCAGCGTGAAGTCGGGGTCCGGGAACACTGAAGCTTTCTTT. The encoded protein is CSVKSGSGNTEAFF.

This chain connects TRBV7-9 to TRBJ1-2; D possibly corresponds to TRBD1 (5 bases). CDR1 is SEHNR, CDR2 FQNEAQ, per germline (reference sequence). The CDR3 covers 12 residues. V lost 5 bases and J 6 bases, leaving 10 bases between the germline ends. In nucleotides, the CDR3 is TGTGCCAGCAGCCCCATGGGGGATGGCTACACCTTC. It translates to CASSPMGDGYTF.

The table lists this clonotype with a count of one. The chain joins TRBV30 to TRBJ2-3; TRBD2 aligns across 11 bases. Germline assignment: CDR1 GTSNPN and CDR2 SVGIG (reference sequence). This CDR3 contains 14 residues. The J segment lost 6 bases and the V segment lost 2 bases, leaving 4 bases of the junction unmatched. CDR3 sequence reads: CAWSTSGGPDTQYF. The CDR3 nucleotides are TGTGCCTGGAGTACTAGCGGGGGACCCGATACGCAGTATTTT.

Here the CDR3 DNA reads TGTGCCAGCAGTGGGGGGACAGGGGACACTGAAGCTTTCTTT. Amino acid sequence: CASSGGTGDTEAFF. This chain connects TRBV2 to TRBJ1-1; TRBD1 agrees at 10 bases. The CDR3 is 14 amino acids. Germline-derived CDR1 and CDR2 are SNHLY and FYNNEI. With 4 bases clipped from V and 3 bases from J, the junction kept 2 bases outside the gene matches.

The CDR3 protein is CASSQVTGLNTGELFF. Written as DNA, the CDR3 is TGTGCCAGCAGCCAAGTGACGGGACTGAACACCGGGGAGCTGTTTTTT. The chain carries TRBV14 and TRBJ2-2; D is perhaps TRBD2 (6 bases). Germline V gives CDR1 SGHDN, CDR2 FVKESK. The CDR3 is made up of 16 amino acids. V was cut by 1 base and J by 1 base, with 10 bases left in between.

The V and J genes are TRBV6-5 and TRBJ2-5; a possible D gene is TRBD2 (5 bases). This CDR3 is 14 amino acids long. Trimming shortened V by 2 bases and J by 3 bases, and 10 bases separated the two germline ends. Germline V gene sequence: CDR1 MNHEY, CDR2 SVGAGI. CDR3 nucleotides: TGTGCCAGCAGTTACAGTACGGGGAAAGAGACCCAGTACTTC. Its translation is CASSYSTGKETQYF.

The CDR3 nucleotides are TGTGCCAGCAGCCTCCTCCTCACCGGGACACTAAACACTGAAGCTTTCTTT. Its translation is CASSLLLTGTLNTEAFF. The chain uses TRBV7-2 and TRBJ1-1; D may be TRBD1 (6 bases). Germline CDR1 SGHTA, CDR2 FQGNSA. The CDR3 has 17 residues. V was trimmed by 5 bases and J by 2 bases, leaving 21 bases between them.

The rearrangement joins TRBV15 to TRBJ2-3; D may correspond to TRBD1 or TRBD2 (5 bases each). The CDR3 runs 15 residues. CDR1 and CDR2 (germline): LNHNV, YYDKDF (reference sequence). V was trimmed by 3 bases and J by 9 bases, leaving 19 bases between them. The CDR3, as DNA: TGTGCCACCAGCAGGGGCCCCGGGACCACGGGGACGCAGTATTTT. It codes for CATSRGPGTTGTQYF.

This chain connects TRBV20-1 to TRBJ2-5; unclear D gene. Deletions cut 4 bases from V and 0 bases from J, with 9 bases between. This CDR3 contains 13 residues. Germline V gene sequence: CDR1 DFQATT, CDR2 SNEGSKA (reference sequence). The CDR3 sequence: CSATGGNQETQYF. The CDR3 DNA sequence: TGCAGTGCTACCGGTGGCAACCAAGAGACCCAGTACTTC.

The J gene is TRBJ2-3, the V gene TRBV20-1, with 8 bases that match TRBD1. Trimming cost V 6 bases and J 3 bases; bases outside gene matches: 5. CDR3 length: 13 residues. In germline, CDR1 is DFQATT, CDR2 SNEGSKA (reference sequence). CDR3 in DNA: TGCAGTGCCCCGGACAGGGTGACAGATACGCAGTATTTT. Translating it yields CSAPDRVTDTQYF.

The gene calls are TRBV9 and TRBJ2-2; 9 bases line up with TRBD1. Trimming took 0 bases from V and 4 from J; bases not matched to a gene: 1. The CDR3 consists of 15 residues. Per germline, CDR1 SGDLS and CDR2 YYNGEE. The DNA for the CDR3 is TGTGCCAGCAGCGTAGGGACAGGGGTCACCGGGGAGCTGTTTTTT. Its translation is CASSVGTGVTGELFF.

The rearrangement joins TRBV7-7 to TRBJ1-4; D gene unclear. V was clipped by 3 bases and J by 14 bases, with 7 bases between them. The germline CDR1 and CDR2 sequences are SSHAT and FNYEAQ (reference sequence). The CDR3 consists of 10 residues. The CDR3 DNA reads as TGTGCCAGCAGCTTGTGTGGTCTGTTTTTT. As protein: CASSLCGLFF.